This is a list of T cell receptor beta chains from one sample in a study of cytotoxic CD8 clonotypes in ibrutinib-treated CLL. Assay: immunoSEQ multiplex PCR; the TCRdb copy retains only in-frame clones and omits some. Here the sample spans over 100,000 clones, more than 55% being singletons. The specimen was PBMCs, collected after 24 months of ibrutinib treatment. The receptor source for this set is a human donor with chronic lymphocytic leukemia. CDR3s leave out the opening cysteine and the closing phenylalanine or tryptophan. The order of the fields is V gene, J gene, clone size, CDR3 protein. Some rows mark clone size as missing; the rest say once, few, many or name a class of expanded clone.

TRBV6-1	TRBJ2-1	.	ASSAGNSYNEQF
TRBV30	TRBJ1-2	.	AQGTDYGYT
TRBV27	TRBJ2-7	.	ASSLKGGYEQY
TRBV7-8	TRBJ2-7	.	ASILGDRVGEQY
TRBV30	TRBJ2-4	.	AWSMSSGGRVQY
TRBV6-5	TRBJ2-5	.	ASSVLAGGQETQY
TRBV25-1	TRBJ1-1	.	ASTSEMDTEAF
TRBV7-2	.	.	ASRRPGGEYEQY
TRBV25-1	TRBJ1-2	few	ASSWRRGGVT
TRBV29-1	TRBJ1-5	.	SVGQFAGQPQH
TRBV15	TRBJ1-4	.	ATSGGTPEGKLF
TRBV25-1	TRBJ2-3	.	ASSLGGVDTQY
TRBV25-1	TRBJ2-7	.	ASSTPGQTEQY
TRBV30	TRBJ1-3	.	AWSRRVSSGNTIY
TRBV5-1	TRBJ2-7	few	ASSLAGTAFSYEQY
TRBV7-3	TRBJ1-1	few	ASSPSRDSTEAF
TRBV5-4	TRBJ2-2	.	ASSLEGAKNTGELF
TRBV29-1	TRBJ1-2	few	SVEAKERYGYT
TRBV19	TRBJ2-3	.	ASSAQPTDTQY
TRBV7-9	TRBJ2-5	.	ASSPTGQQTQY
TRBV5-1	TRBJ2-3	.	ASSAGSAPTDTQY
TRBV30	TRBJ1-4	.	AWSRERENEKLF
TRBV11-1	TRBJ2-3	.	ASSRLGTDTQY
TRBV30	TRBJ2-7	.	AWRPMGGQIYEQY
TRBV1	TRBJ1-4	few	TSSQDINEKLF
TRBV11-2	TRBJ2-7	.	ASSHSGGVIYEQY
TRBV5-4	TRBJ2-2	.	ASSLAPTGNTGELF
TRBV6-1	TRBJ2-3	.	ASSRERADTQY
TRBV7-9	TRBJ2-7	.	ASSLVAGKSYEQY
TRBV5-1	TRBJ2-7	few	ASSLGDSSYEQY
TRBV5-1	TRBJ1-1	.	ASSLIGGTEAF
TRBV7-9	TRBJ2-7	.	ASSLAGTGGYEQY
TRBV7-7	TRBJ2-1	once	ASSLGTSLGNEQF
TRBV5-4	TRBJ2-1	.	ASSLGAGTAANEQF
TRBV12-5	TRBJ1-5	few	ASGLGEPRQPQH